This TCR beta chain was sequenced for a study of response to subunit inactivated influenza vaccine. The study, taken as a whole, reports: The study's authors posited that every seasonal influenza vaccination enlists few new T cells.

Germline trimming cut 2 bases from V and 8 bases from J; bases unmatched to any gene: 4. This CDR3 region has 15 residues. Looked up from germline, CDR1 is SGHTA and CDR2 is FQGNSA. This clonotype occurred a few times. Its target is not known. A single record per CDR3 protein comes from TCRdb applying MiXCR to the RT-PCR reads. The sample contains about 650,000 distinct CDR3 sequences, approximately 15% of which appear only once. The sequenced sample was PBMCs from blood, obtained about 11 days after vaccination. The chain employs TRBV7-2 and TRBJ2-7, with TRBD2 matching 15 bases. This receptor was identified in a man aged 50 or older who received an inactivated influenza vaccine. CDR3 coding DNA: TGTGCCAGCAGCTTATTAGGACTAGCGGGGGGGAAGCAGTACTTC. Amino acids: CASSLLGLAGGKQYF.